These 2 T cell receptor beta chains came from one sample sequenced in a study of shared clonotypes between healthy human individuals. Some clones are missing from TCRdb's copy, which holds only in-frame ones; the method was immunoSEQ multiplex PCR. The profile covers 2 million to 2.5 million clones, with just under 95% appearing a single time and approximately 0.4% taken by the ten largest. The sequencing input was naive CD4+ T cells from PBMCs. Subset defined: CD45RA+ positively selected. The receptors stem from a man aged 18 to 30 in good health. Some clones in this sample may be carry-over from other donors' samples.

Turning to this clone: The same CDR3 can be traced to other DNA sequences in this sample. The V call is TRBV9, the J call TRBJ1-3; D not resolved. The germline V gene encodes CDR1 SGDLS and CDR2 YYNGEE. V dropped 2 bases and J dropped 2 bases, with 8 bases sitting between them. The CDR3 consists of 14 residues. This chain's CDR3 is CASSVTDPGNTIYF. The CDR3 DNA reads as TGTGCCAGCAGCGTTACAGATCCTGGAAACACCATATATTTT.

The chain is built from TRBV6-1 and TRBJ1-4; D is unresolved. The CDR3 runs 13 residues. The V end was cut by 8 bases, the J end by 2 bases, with 9 bases between. Looked up from germline, CDR1 is MNHNS and CDR2 is SASEGT. For the CDR3, the DNA is TGTGCCAGCGGGGAGTTGACTAATGAAAAACTGTTTTTT. Its protein product is CASGELTNEKLFF.